What follows is one T cell receptor beta chain and its context. The data are from a study of blood T cell repertoires in COVID-19. Study-wide background: Specimens from acute and convalescent COVID-19 originated in the United States, Italy and Spain. T cells, B-cell-depleted T cells, or PBMCs provided the cDNA or gDNA that served as material.

Original data processing: Estimated nucleated cell counts came from reference gene primer amplification. Generated by immunoSEQ multiplex PCR, the TCRdb table keeps only in-frame clones and is missing some. The DNA was the basis for D and trimming; V, J and clone size are from that table. This sample has approximately 99,000 clones, with about 83% found just once. Germline V gives CDR1 LNHDA, CDR2 SQIVND (reference sequence). This CDR3 spans 13 amino acids. V was pared by 9 bases and J by 5 bases, with 5 bases of the junction left unmatched. V and J are TRBV19 and TRBJ1-5; TRBD1 aligns across 9 bases. The sequenced material came from peripheral blood. This TCR derives from a man aged 70 or older with active or convalescent COVID-19. In nucleotides, the CDR3 is TGTGCCAGCTTGGACAGGGGAGATCAGCCCCAGCATTTT. Its translation is CASLDRGDQPQHF.